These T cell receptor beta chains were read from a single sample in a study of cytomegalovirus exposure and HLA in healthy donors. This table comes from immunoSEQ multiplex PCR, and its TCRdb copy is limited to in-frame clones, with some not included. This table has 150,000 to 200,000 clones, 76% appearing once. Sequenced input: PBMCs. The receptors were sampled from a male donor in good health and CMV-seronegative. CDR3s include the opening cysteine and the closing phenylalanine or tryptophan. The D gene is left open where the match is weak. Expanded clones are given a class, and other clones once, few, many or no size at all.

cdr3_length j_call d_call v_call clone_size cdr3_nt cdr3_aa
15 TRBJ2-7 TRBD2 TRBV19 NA TGTGCCAGTAGTCTACGGCTAGCGGGATTGTTCGAGCAGTACTTC CASSLRLAGLFEQYF
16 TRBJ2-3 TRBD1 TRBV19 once TGTGCCAGTAGTAGCGCCAAGGACAGGGGGCTAGATACGCAGTATTTT CASSSAKDRGLDTQYF
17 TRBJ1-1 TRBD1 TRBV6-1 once TGTGCCAGCAGTGAACAATACAGGGGGCGGATGAACACTGAAGCTTTCTTT CASSEQYRGRMNTEAFF
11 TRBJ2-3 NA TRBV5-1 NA TGCGCCAGCAGCTTGCAAGATACGCAGTATTTT CASSLQDTQYF
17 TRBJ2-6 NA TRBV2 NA TGTGCCAGCAAGGGACACTTACCTTCCTCTGGGGCCAACGTCCTGACTTTC CASKGHLPSSGANVLTF
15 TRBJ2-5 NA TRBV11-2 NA TGTGCCAGCAGCTTAGCCGCAGCGGTGTTGGAGACCCAGTACTTC CASSLAAAVLETQYF
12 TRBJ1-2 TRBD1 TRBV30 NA TGTGCCTGGAACAGGGGTGTCTATGGCTACACCTTC CAWNRGVYGYTF
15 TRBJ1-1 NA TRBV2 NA TGTGCCAGCAGTGAACTAACCGGGGGGGAGACTGAAGCTTTCTTT CASSELTGGETEAFF
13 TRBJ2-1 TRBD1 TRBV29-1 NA TGCAGCGCCTTATTGGACAGGGACAATGAGCAGTTCTTC CSALLDRDNEQFF
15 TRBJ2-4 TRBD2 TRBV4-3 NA TGCGCCAGCAGCCAAGGGGCGGGGGGCCGGAACATTCAGTACTTC CASSQGAGGRNIQYF
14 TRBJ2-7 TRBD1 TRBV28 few TGTGCCAGCAAAAGGACAGGGCCGACTTACGAGCAGTACTTC CASKRTGPTYEQYF
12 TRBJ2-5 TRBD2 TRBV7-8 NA TGTGCCAGCACTTCGGGGGGAAAGACCCAGTACTTC CASTSGGKTQYF
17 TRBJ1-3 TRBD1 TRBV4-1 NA TGCGCCAGCAGCCCCCCCGGGACAGCGAACTCTGGAAACGCCATATATTTT CASSPPGTANSGNAIYF
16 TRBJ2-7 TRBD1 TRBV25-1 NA TGTGCCAGCAGTGAACCCGACAGGGGGCGCCTCTCCGAGCAGTACTTC CASSEPDRGRLSEQYF
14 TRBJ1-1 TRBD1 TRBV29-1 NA TGCAGCGTTGTGGGGGGACAGGGGGCGACTGAAGCTTTCTTT CSVVGGQGATEAFF
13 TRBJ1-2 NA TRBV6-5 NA TGTGCCAGCAGTGTCCAGGGATACTATGGCTACACCTTC CASSVQGYYGYTF
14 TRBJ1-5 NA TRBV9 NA TGTGCCAGCAGCGCGGGGGGGATAGGTCAGCCCCAGCATTTT CASSAGGIGQPQHF
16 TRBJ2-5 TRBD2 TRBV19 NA TGTGCCAGTAGTGCTGGGGTAGCGGGACGATTGGAGACCCAGTACTTC CASSAGVAGRLETQYF
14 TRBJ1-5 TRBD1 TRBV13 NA TGTGCCAGCAGCTTCGGACAGGGTAATCAGCCCCAGCATTTT CASSFGQGNQPQHF
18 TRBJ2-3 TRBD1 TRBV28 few TGTGCCAGCAGTTTGAATATCGGGGCAGGGGGAAGGTCAGATACGCAGTATTTT CASSLNIGAGGRSDTQYF
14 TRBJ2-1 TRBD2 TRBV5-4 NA TGTGCCAGCAGCTTGGCCGGGACTAGCAATGAGCAGTTCTTC CASSLAGTSNEQFF
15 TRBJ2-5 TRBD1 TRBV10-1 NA TGCGCCAGCAGTCCTGGACAGGGGTTGGGAGAGACCCAGTACTTC CASSPGQGLGETQYF
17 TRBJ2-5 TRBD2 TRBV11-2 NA TGTGCCAGCAGCCTTAACGGACTAGCGGGAGAGGGAAAGACCCAGTACTTC CASSLNGLAGEGKTQYF
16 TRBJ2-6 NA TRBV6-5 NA TGTGCCAGCAGTTACGGTGGAGCCTCTGGGGCCAACGTCCTGACTTTC CASSYGGASGANVLTF
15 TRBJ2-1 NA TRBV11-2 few TGTGCCAGCAGCTCAATAGCGGATTCCTACAATGAGCAGTTCTTC CASSSIADSYNEQFF
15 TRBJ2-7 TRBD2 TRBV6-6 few TGTGCCAGCAGTTACAGTGCTAGCGGCTCCTACGAGCAGTACTTC CASSYSASGSYEQYF
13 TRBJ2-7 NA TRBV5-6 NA TGTGCCAGCAGGCCTGGCGGGGTCTACGAGCAGTACTTC CASRPGGVYEQYF
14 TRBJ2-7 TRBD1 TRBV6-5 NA TGTGCCAGCAGTTACGGGACAGGGGGCTACGAGCAGTACTTC CASSYGTGGYEQYF
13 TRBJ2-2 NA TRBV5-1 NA TGCGCCAGCAGCTTCCCGGGGACCGGGGAGCTGTTTTTT CASSFPGTGELFF
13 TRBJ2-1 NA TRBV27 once TGTGCCAGCAGTCTAACCCTGTACAATGAGCAGTTCTTC CASSLTLYNEQFF
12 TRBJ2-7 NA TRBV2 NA TGTGCCAGCAGGGGGCAGAACTACGAGCAGTACTTC CASRGQNYEQYF
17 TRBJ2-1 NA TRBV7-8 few TGTGCCAGCAGCTTAGCGATAGGGGGGGCCTCCTACAATGAGCAGTTCTTC CASSLAIGGASYNEQFF
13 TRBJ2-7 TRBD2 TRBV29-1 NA TGCAGCGTTGGGCAGGGCGGGGGTAGGGAGCAGTACTTC CSVGQGGGREQYF
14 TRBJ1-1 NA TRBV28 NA TGTGCCAGCAGTCGAAATCGGGAGAGGACTGAAGCTTTCTTT CASSRNRERTEAFF
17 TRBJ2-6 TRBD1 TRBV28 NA TGTGCCAGCGGAACTGCGGACAGGGGGCATGGGGCCAACGTCCTGACTTTC CASGTADRGHGANVLTF
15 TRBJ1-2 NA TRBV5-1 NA TGCGCCAGCAGCTTGGGTAGGCAGGGGATCTATGGCTACACCTTC CASSLGRQGIYGYTF
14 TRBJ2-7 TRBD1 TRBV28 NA TGTGCCAGCAGTTTTCAGGACAGGACAGACGAGCAGTACTTC CASSFQDRTDEQYF
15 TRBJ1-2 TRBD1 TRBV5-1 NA TGCGCCAGCAGCTCACAGGGGGCGGAGGGCTATGGCTACACCTTC CASSSQGAEGYGYTF
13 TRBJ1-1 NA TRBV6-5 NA TGTGCCAGCAGTCCTGGGAGGTACACTGAAGCTTTCTTT CASSPGRYTEAFF
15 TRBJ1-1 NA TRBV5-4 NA TGTGCCAGCAGCTTGAAGGACACAGGGAACACTGAAGCTTTCTTT CASSLKDTGNTEAFF
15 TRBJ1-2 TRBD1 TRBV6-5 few TGTGCCAGCAGTTATCAGGGACAGGGGAACTATGGCTACACCTTC CASSYQGQGNYGYTF